This entry lists 2 T cell receptor beta chains sequenced from one sample in a study of Ad26.COV2.S vaccination and SARS-CoV-2 variants. The treatment is: 15 to 20 received Ad26.COV2.S at low or high dose, single or two shots; several received placebo; per-sample allocation not given. Collection of samples fell on day 63 after the first vaccine or placebo injection. TCRdb's copy holds only in-frame clones and misses some; the assay was immunoSEQ multiplex PCR. The sample includes fewer than 400,000 clones, approximately 86% of them seen just once. The sample in question was peripheral blood, obtained in a trial of Ad26.COV2.S vaccine versus placebo. The receptors originated from a person aged 18-65 years who received the Ad26.COV2.S COVID-19 vaccine or a placebo.

This chain links TRBV12-3 or TRBV12-4 with TRBJ1-1, with D perhaps TRBD1 (5 bases). V was clipped by 6 bases and J by 6 bases, with 8 bases between them. The CDR3 has 11 amino acids. CDR3 coding DNA: TGTGCCAGCAGATTACAGGCTGAAGCTTTCTTT. Amino acid sequence: CASRLQAEAFF.

This chain joins TRBV6-2 or TRBV6-3 and TRBJ2-1; possibly TRBD1 for D (5 bases). Germline CDR1 reads MNHEY; CDR2 reads SVGEGT. Trimming pared 4 bases from V and 10 bases from J, leaving 8 bases between. The CDR3 extends over 11 amino acids. The CDR3 loop reads CASSSRVEQFF. CDR3 nucleotide sequence: TGTGCCAGCAGTTCCAGGGTGGAGCAGTTCTTC.